This TCR beta chain was sequenced for a study of shared clonotypes between healthy human individuals. CD8 cells classed as naive were CD45RO-negative and positively selected for CCR7, excluding terminally differentiated effector memory CD45RA+ cells. Assay used: immunoSEQ multiplex PCR; TCRdb lists only in-frame clones, some missing. The sample consists of roughly 1,800,000 clones, about 95% of them appearing once. Germline CDR1 and CDR2: MDHEN and SYDVKM. Trimming took off 7 bases at V and 9 bases at J, with 22 bases between the two ends. The CDR3 runs 15 residues. The receptor comes from a man aged 18 to 29 in good health. Material for sequencing was naive CD8+ T cells sorted from blood. This sequence joins TRBV28 and TRBJ1-5, with D perhaps TRBD1 (5 bases). Written as DNA, the CDR3 is TGTGCCAGCAAGACGGGGCGGAATCGGGGAGCGCCCCAGCATTTT. Encoded protein: CASKTGRNRGAPQHF.